The sequence of this TCR beta chain was determined in a study of vaccination and CD4 T cells after COVID-19. About the study: A median of around 70 days (range 14 to 241) separated dose two from the taking of post-vaccine samples.

Between the trimmed V and J ends, which lost 5 bases and 1 base, there was a span of 6 bases. CDR1 is SGHAT, CDR2 FQDESV, per germline (reference sequence). The CDR3 length is 14 residues. Oncomine TCR Beta short-read sequencing was applied to DNA from cultured CD4+ T cells. TCRdb re-analysed the PCR reads in MiXCR, keeping a single row per CDR3 protein. The table lists around 16,000 distinct CDR3 sequences, roughly 69% of them singletons. General study points: Relatively few convalescent patients were studied, without early post-infection timepoints.

This clonotype was counted a few times. Its cognate antigen is unknown. Treatment specified: approximately 10-day PBMC culture with coronavirus spike peptide pools or control peptides (ViraFEST assay). Wells that each held 1.5 million to 2 million PBMCs were cultured with around 9.7 IU/ml IL-2 and 8.5 to 10 ug/ml peptide pools. The gene calls are TRBV11-1 and TRBJ2-6; D is perhaps TRBD2 (5 bases). This TCR came from a human donor who had recovered from COVID-19. Sequenced sample: CD4+ T cells from blood, cultured in vitro. The CDR3 DNA is TGTGCCAGCAGCAGCGGTTCTGGGGCCAACGTCCTGACTTTC. Its translation is CASSSGSGANVLTF. Full variable domain (rest looked up from reference TRBV11-1 and TRBJ2-6): EAEVAQSPRYKITEKSQAVAFWCDPISGHATLYWYRQILGQGPELLVQFQDESVVDDSQLPKDRFSAERLKGVDSTLKIQPAELGDSAMYLCASSSGSGANVLTFGAGSRLTVL.